The 27 T cell receptor beta chains reported below all come from one sample, sequenced in a study of blood T cell repertoires in COVID-19. TCRdb's table, derived via immunoSEQ multiplex PCR, lists solely in-frame clones and lacks some. The table shows about 270,000 clones, with over 75% occurring only once. The source material was peripheral blood. These receptors all come from a human donor in a cohort sampled during active COVID-19.

The genes are TRBV7-9 and TRBJ2-2, with D possibly being TRBD1 (6 bases). Germline V gene sequence: CDR1 SEHNR, CDR2 FQNEAQ (reference sequence). V shed 2 bases and J shed 5 bases, with 12 bases lying between them. The CDR3 sequence is 15 residues long. CDR3 nucleotide sequence: TGTGCCAGCAGCTTATTACAGGGAAGAACCGGGGAGCTGTTTTTT. This sequence encodes CASSLLQGRTGELFF.

V is TRBV4-2 and J is TRBJ2-1; 7 bases fit TRBD1. Trimming at V came to 0 bases and at J to 3 bases, leaving 8 bases not matched to a gene. In germline, CDR1 is LGHNA, CDR2 YNFKEQ. CDR3 length: 17 amino acids. The CDR3 protein is CASSQDPGQVLYNEQFF. CDR3 DNA sequence: TGTGCCAGCAGCCAAGATCCAGGACAGGTACTCTACAATGAGCAGTTCTTC.

V gene TRBV6-2 or TRBV6-3 combines with J gene TRBJ1-3; 9 nucleotides agree with TRBD1. The CDR3 runs to 14 residues. J gave up 4 bases and V 6 bases, and 4 bases lay outside the gene matches. CDR1 and CDR2 from the germline V gene are MNHEY and SVGEGT. CDR3 in DNA: TGTGCCAGCAGCGTGGACAGGGGAGGAAACACCATATATTTT. This translates into CASSVDRGGNTIYF.

This chain uses TRBV11-2 with TRBJ1-4; no firm D call. The CDR3 has 13 amino acids. Per germline, CDR1 SGHAT and CDR2 FQNNGV. Deletions cut 4 bases from V and 7 bases from J, with 10 bases between. Here the CDR3 DNA reads TGTGCCAGCAGCTCAGGTTATAGTGAAAAACTGTTTTTT. This translates into CASSSGYSEKLFF.

The V and J genes are TRBV25-1 and TRBJ1-4, with D tentatively TRBD1 (6 bases). CDR3 size: 15 residues. The germline CDR1 and CDR2 sequences are MGHDK and SYGVNS. V lost 3 bases to trimming and J lost 8 bases, with 16 bases between them. The CDR3 sequence is CASSDPGGAGEKLFF. DNA of the CDR3: TGTGCCAGCAGTGACCCCGGGGGGGCGGGGGAAAAACTGTTTTTT.

The gene calls are TRBV5-1 and TRBJ1-3, with TRBD1 matching over 9 bases. CDR3 length: 15 amino acids. Trimming took 4 bases from V and 4 from J; bases not matched to a gene: 6. The germline V gene has CDR1 SGHRS and CDR2 YFSETQ. CDR3 protein: CASSQSGTGGNTIYF. The CDR3 nucleotides are TGCGCCAGCAGCCAATCCGGGACAGGGGGAAACACCATATATTTT.

CDR3 sequence (DNA): TGTGCTAGTGGTGCGGGACGGAGGAACACTGAAGCTTTCTTT. This encodes CASGAGRRNTEAFF. V and J are TRBV12-5 and TRBJ1-1, with D perhaps TRBD1 (5 bases). The CDR3 runs to 14 residues. Germline CDR1 is LGHNT and CDR2 is FRNRAP. V was trimmed by 5 bases and J by 1 base, leaving 11 bases between them.

This clone was detected only a few times. V gene TRBV7-8 combines with J gene TRBJ1-6, with D possibly TRBD1 on 5 matching bases. Germline values: CDR1 SGHVS, CDR2 FQNEAQ. The germline V and J ends were trimmed by 4 bases and 3 bases, with 13 bases remaining between them. The CDR3 totals 16 residues. Written as DNA, the CDR3 is TGTGCCAGCAGCTCCTCGGGGGACTACTATAATTCACCCCTCCACTTT. Translated: CASSSSGDYYNSPLHF. The variable domain in full, with the rest retrieved from reference TRBV7-8 and TRBJ1-6, is GAGVSQSPRYKVAKRGQDVALRCDPISGHVSLFWYQQALGQGPEFLTYFQNEAQLDKSGLPSDRFFAERPEGSVSTLKIQRTQQEDSAVYLCASSSSGDYYNSPLHFGNGTRLTVT.

This chain uses TRBV2 with TRBJ1-3, with D unclear. The CDR3 contains 14 residues. The V and J ends lost 2 bases and 1 base respectively, with 6 bases between them. Germline loops: CDR1 SNHLY, CDR2 FYNNEI. The CDR3 loop is CASSEPRSGNTIYF. CDR3 nucleotide sequence: TGTGCCAGCAGTGAACCCAGGTCTGGAAACACCATATATTTT.

This clone was recorded a few times. Mismatch with germline at one junction end may stem from a read error. The gene calls are TRBV5-1 and TRBJ2-5; D is perhaps TRBD1 (5 bases). Per the germline V gene, CDR1 is SGHRS and CDR2 is YFSETQ. CDR3 length equals 15 residues. The CDR3 nucleotides are TGCGCCAGCAGCTCACTGGGGCTGGAACAAGAGGCCCAGTACTTC. Its protein is CASSSLGLEQEAQYF.

The genes are TRBV11-2 and TRBJ1-1; weak D call: TRBD1 (6 bases). The ends were cut back, 5 bases at V and 6 bases at J, with 13 bases in the middle. Per the germline V gene, CDR1 is SGHAT and CDR2 is FQNNGV. The CDR3 has 13 amino acids. The CDR3 sequence: CASSLLTGAEAFF. DNA for the CDR3: TGTGCCAGCAGCCTCTTGACAGGAGCTGAAGCTTTCTTT.

This clone was detected only once. The chain combines TRBV19 with TRBJ2-5, with TRBD2 identical over 8 bases. Looked up from germline, CDR1 is LNHDA and CDR2 is SQIVND (reference sequence). The CDR3 extends over 15 amino acids. V dropped 5 bases and J dropped 3; count of bases not matched to a gene: 8. The CDR3 sequence is CASSAPGGGKETQYF. DNA of the CDR3: TGTGCCAGTAGTGCCCCGGGAGGGGGTAAAGAGACCCAGTACTTC.

CDR3 in DNA: TGTGCCAGCAGTGATGGGGCAGTTCCGGGTGGCTACACCTTC. Amino acids: CASSDGAVPGGYTF. J is TRBJ1-2 and V is TRBV6-1; a possible D gene is TRBD1 (5 bases). V was shortened by 3 bases and J by 7 bases, with 15 bases between the two germline ends. The V gene's germline CDR1 is MNHNS and CDR2 SASEGT. The CDR3 sequence is 14 residues long.

The rearrangement joins TRBV24-1 to TRBJ2-3; D might be TRBD2 (6 bases). Looked up from germline, CDR1 is KGHDR and CDR2 is SFDVKD. V was clipped by 12 bases and J by 4 bases, with 19 bases between them. The CDR3 loop spans 14 amino acids. In DNA, the CDR3 is TGTGCCCCGCGGACGGGAGTTATAGCAGATACGCAGTATTTT. Its protein product is CAPRTGVIADTQYF.

The chain is built from TRBV4-1 and TRBJ1-2; TRBD1 is a possible D gene (5 bases). The length of the CDR3 is 14 residues. With 0 bases removed from V and 4 bases from J, the gap between germline ends came to 9 bases. Germline-derived CDR1 and CDR2 are MGHRA and YSYEKL. The CDR3, as DNA: TGCGCCAGCAGCCAAGAGGTGACAGCCTATGGCTACACCTTC. Its protein product is CASSQEVTAYGYTF.

V gene TRBV19 combines with J gene TRBJ1-4; TRBD1 matches at 7 bases. The CDR3 covers 15 residues. Germline CDR1 is LNHDA and CDR2 is SQIVND (reference sequence). V dropped 3 bases and J dropped 7; count of bases not matched to a gene: 8. The CDR3 DNA follows: TGTGCCAGTAGTATCGGGGACAGCGACCTTGAAAAACTGTTTTTT. Its translation is CASSIGDSDLEKLFF.

The J gene is TRBJ2-1, the V gene TRBV24-1, with D maybe TRBD1 (6 bases). Germline CDR1 is KGHDR and CDR2 is SFDVKD. Trimming stripped 9 bases from V and 2 bases from J, with 13 bases between. This CDR3 region has 14 residues. The CDR3 protein is CATVGDTAYNEQFF. DNA of the CDR3: TGTGCCACCGTTGGGGACACCGCCTACAATGAGCAGTTCTTC.

The chain employs TRBV7-6 and TRBJ1-5; no definite D call. The CDR3 is made up of 16 amino acids. Germline V CDR1 and CDR2: SGHVS, FNYEAQ. Trimming took off 1 base at V and 4 bases at J, with 14 bases between the two ends. The CDR3 DNA follows: TGTGCCAGCAGCTTAGGAGGTATTGGTGCAAATCAGCCCCAGCATTTT. Amino acid sequence: CASSLGGIGANQPQHF.

V is TRBV7-2 and J is TRBJ2-7; TRBD1 matches 7 bases. The ends lost 5 bases at V and 4 bases at J; junction bases unmatched: 11. This CDR3 has 15 amino acids. CDR1 and CDR2 (germline): SGHTA, FQGNSA. CDR3 DNA: TGTGCCAGCAGCCCGCACAGGGGTAAATATTACGAGCAGTACTTC. It yields the protein CASSPHRGKYYEQYF. Together with reference TRBV7-2 and TRBJ2-7, the CDR3 gives the full variable domain: GAGVSQSPSNKVTEKGKDVELRCDPISGHTALYWYRQSLGQGLEFLIYFQGNSAPDKSGLPSDRFSAERTGGSVSTLTIQRTQQEDSAVYLCASSPHRGKYYEQYFGPGTRLTVT.

This clone was counted only a few times. This rearrangement joins TRBV12-3 or TRBV12-4 to TRBJ1-1; no firm D call. The V end was cut by 5 bases, the J end by 11 bases, with 12 bases between. The CDR3 is 11 residues long. CDR3 DNA: TGTGCCAGCAGTAAGTCTATGGTCGCTTTCTTT. It specifies CASSKSMVAFF.

The chain couples TRBV29-1 to TRBJ2-6, with 9 positions matching TRBD1. This CDR3 is built from 17 residues. The germline V gene encodes CDR1 SQVTM and CDR2 ANQGSEA. Trimming cost V 1 base and J 0 bases; bases outside gene matches: 4. The CDR3 is CSVEGTGDFSGANVLTF. The CDR3 region has the DNA TGCAGCGTTGAAGGGACAGGGGATTTCTCTGGGGCCAACGTCCTGACTTTC.

V and J are TRBV5-4 and TRBJ1-3; 9 nucleotides agree with TRBD1. The CDR3 is 16 residues long. CDR1 is SGHNT and CDR2 is YYREEE in the germline V gene (reference sequence). V gave up 2 bases and J gave up 4 bases; unmatched junction bases: 7. This CDR3 is CASSLRTGAAGNTIYF. The CDR3 region has the DNA TGTGCCAGCAGCTTACGGACAGGGGCGGCGGGAAACACCATATATTTT.

This clone showed up just once. The V call is TRBV3-1 (or the pseudogene TRBV3-2), the J call TRBJ2-3, with 7 bases lining up with TRBD1. With V trimmed by 4 bases and J by 6 bases, 7 bases remained unmatched. Germline V CDR1 and CDR2: LGHDT, YNNKEL (reference sequence). The length of the CDR3 is 14 residues. The CDR3 DNA follows: TGTGCCAGCAGCCCCGTGCAGGGGGTGGATACGCAGTATTTT. Translated, it gives CASSPVQGVDTQYF.

V usage is TRBV2 and J usage is TRBJ2-7, with 10 positions matching TRBD1. From germline, CDR1 is SNHLY and CDR2 FYNNEI. V shed 7 bases and J 4 bases; nucleotides not matched to a gene: 10. There are 15 residues in the CDR3. The CDR3 DNA reads as TGTGCCAGCAATGTCCGGGACAGGGGATTTTACGAGCAGTACTTC. Encoded protein: CASNVRDRGFYEQYF.

A few counts support this clone. The rearrangement joins TRBV6-2 or TRBV6-3 to TRBJ1-5; D call uncertain. The CDR3 is 11 residues long. Per the germline V gene, CDR1 is MNHEY and CDR2 is SVGEGT. V dropped 5 bases and J dropped 11 bases, with 10 bases sitting between them. Here the CDR3 DNA reads TGTGCCAGCAGTAACACCGGGACCCAGCATTTT. It yields the protein CASSNTGTQHF.

The chain joins TRBV19 to TRBJ1-5; no clear D. Trimming removed 3 bases at V and 1 base at J, with 13 bases between. Germline CDR1 LNHDA, CDR2 SQIVND (reference sequence). The CDR3 sequence is 16 residues long. Here the CDR3 reads CASSIGRKWSNQPQHF. CDR3 DNA sequence: TGTGCCAGTAGTATCGGGAGGAAGTGGAGCAATCAGCCCCAGCATTTT.

This clone was counted only a few times. This chain uses TRBV7-9 with TRBJ1-4; D gene unclear. This CDR3 is 14 amino acids long. CDR1 SEHNR and CDR2 FQNEAQ come from the germline V gene (reference sequence). V was clipped by 3 bases and J by 7 bases, with 12 bases between them. The chain's CDR3 is CASSFGGGREKLFF. Written as DNA, the CDR3 is TGTGCCAGCAGCTTCGGAGGCGGTCGTGAAAAACTGTTTTTT.